This section outlines one TCR beta chain sequence together with its context. Germline assignment: CDR1 MNHNY and CDR2 SVGAGI (reference sequence). Trimming at V came to 0 bases and at J to 9 bases, leaving 6 bases not matched to a gene. The CDR3 runs to 15 residues. The source of the sample is a study of blood T cell repertoires in COVID-19. Assignments of participants to cohorts depended upon their own reported clinical history. As processed by the authors: Amplification of reference gene primers provided the estimated nucleated cell counts. Sequenced by immunoSEQ multiplex PCR; TCRdb stores in-frame clones only, minus some. V and J calls and clone size are given by that table; D and trimming were obtained from the DNA. The profile shows roughly 160,000 clones, approximately 80% of them singletons.

The rearrangement links TRBV6-6 to TRBJ2-1, with 9 nucleotides matching TRBD2. Sequencing was done on a sample of PBMCs or T cells enriched from blood (not recorded which). The clonotype originates from a middle-aged man who had recovered from COVID-19. CDR3 DNA: TGTGCCAGCAGTTACTCCCTAGCGGGGTCCTTTGAGCAGTTCTTC. It is translated as CASSYSLAGSFEQFF.